The 2 T cell receptor beta chains below all came from one sample that was sequenced in a study of T cells in Graves' hyperthyroidism and ophthalmopathy (dated by TCRdb to the late 2010s). Preparation of the library involved multiplex PCR. TCRdb shows the sequencer as Illumina HiSeq 2000. Amplification of TCR beta CDR3 regions was carried out from RNA transcripts. The TCR CDR3 was subjected to a first round of RT-PCR using the HTBI primer set and the Qiagen OneStep RT-PCR kit. In TCRdb, the public reads were trimmed at Q25 with fastp and aligned with MiXCR, with productive beta chains retained. Records with the same CDR3 protein are collapsed into one entry carrying the most frequent genes and DNA. The sample includes approximately 700,000 distinct CDR3 sequences, with 45% observed a single time. The ten largest clones take up more than 7% of the sample. The sample consisted of peripheral blood or thyroid tissue (not recorded which). Receptor source: an adult man with Graves' disease, either hyperthyroidism or ophthalmopathy (not recorded which).

This clonotype was seen ten or more times. The chain joins TRBV29-1 to TRBJ2-5; 7 bases are shared with TRBD2. The trim removed 4 bases at V and 5 bases at J, leaving 10 bases unmatched. This CDR3 is built from 14 residues. CDR1 and CDR2 from the germline V gene are SQVTM and ANQGSEA. The CDR3 loop reads CSVVGGSGQETQYF. The CDR3 region has the DNA TGCAGCGTTGTGGGCGGGAGTGGTCAGGAGACCCAGTACTTC.

On this clonotype itself: Germline is not matched at one junction end, which may reflect a read error. V gene TRBV25-1 combines with J gene TRBJ1-4; TRBD1 matches at 10 bases. Germline V gene lookup returns CDR1 MGHDK and CDR2 SYGVNS. The CDR3 runs to 17 residues. The CDR3 sequence: CASSLGQGLLTNEKLFF. The CDR3 nucleotides are TGCGCCAGCAGCTTGGGACAGGGGCTGTTGACTAATGAAAAACTGTTTTTT.